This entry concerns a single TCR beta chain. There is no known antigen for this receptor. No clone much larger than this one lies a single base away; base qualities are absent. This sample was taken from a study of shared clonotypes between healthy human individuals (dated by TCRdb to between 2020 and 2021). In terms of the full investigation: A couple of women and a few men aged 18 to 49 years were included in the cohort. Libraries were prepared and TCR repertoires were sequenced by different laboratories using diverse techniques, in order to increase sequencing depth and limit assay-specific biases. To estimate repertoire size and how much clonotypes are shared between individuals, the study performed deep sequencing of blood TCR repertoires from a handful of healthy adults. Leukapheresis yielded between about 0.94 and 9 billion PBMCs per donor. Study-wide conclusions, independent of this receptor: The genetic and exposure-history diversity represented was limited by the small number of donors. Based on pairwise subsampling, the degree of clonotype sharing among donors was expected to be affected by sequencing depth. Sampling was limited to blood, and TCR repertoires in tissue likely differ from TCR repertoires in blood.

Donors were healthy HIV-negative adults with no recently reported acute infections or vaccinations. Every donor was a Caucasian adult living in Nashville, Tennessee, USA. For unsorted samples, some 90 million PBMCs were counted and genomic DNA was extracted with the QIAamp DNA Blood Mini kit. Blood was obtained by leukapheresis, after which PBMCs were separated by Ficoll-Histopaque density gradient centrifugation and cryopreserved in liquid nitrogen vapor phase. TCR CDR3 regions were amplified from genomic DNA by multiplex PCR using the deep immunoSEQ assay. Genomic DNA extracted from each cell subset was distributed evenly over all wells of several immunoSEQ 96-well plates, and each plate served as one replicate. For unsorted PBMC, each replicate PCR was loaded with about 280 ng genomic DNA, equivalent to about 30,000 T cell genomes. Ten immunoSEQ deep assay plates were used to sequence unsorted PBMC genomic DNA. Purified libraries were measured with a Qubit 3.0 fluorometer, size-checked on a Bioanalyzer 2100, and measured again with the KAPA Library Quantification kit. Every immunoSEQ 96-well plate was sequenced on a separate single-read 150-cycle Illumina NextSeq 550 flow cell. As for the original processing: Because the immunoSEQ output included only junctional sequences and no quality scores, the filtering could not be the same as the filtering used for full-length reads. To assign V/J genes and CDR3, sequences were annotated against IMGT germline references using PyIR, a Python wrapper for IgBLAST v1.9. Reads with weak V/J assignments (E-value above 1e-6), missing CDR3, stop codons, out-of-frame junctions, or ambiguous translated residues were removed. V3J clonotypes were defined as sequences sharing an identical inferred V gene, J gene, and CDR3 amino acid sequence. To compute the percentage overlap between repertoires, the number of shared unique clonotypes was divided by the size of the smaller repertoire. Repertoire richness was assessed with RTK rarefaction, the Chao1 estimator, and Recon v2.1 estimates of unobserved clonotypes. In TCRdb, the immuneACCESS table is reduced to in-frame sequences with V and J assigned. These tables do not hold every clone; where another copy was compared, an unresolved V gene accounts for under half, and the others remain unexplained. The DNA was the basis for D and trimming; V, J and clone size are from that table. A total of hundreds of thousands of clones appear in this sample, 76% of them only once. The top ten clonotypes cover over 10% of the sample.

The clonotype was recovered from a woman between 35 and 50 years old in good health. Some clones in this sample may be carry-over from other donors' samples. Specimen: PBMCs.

The DNA is TGCAGCGGGGGGGTGGAGACCCAGTACTTC. Its product reads: CSGGVETQYF. Rearrangement joined TRBV29-1 to TRBJ2-5, with a tentative D gene TRBD2 over 6 matching bases. From cysteine to phenylalanine, the CDR3 is 10 amino acids long. CDR3 DNA only is kept here, 30 bases in frame from base 1. The V end loses 7 bases and the J end loses 5 bases, and a stretch of 8 bases separates them. For CDR1 and CDR2, the germline V gene lists SQVTM and ANQGSEA.